This T cell receptor beta chain was captured by sequencing in a study of identical twins. Study conclusions and caveats: Those out-of-frame alpha sequences shared by twins showed an excess of low generation probability.

At least ten counts were recorded for this clonotype. Its antigen is undetermined. The CDR3 spans 14 residues. Trimming took off 1 base at V and 10 bases at J, with 14 bases between the two ends. Germline CDR1 SGHVS, CDR2 FQNEAQ. Carrying unique molecular identifiers, the cDNA also gained a universal primer site through template switching. One entry per CDR3 protein results from TCRdb running MiXCR on the 5' RACE reads. The table has 450,000 to 650,000 distinct CDR3 sequences, approximately 16% seen once; the top ten hold less than 0.5%. The same sample was also used in a study of yellow fever vaccine responses in identical twins.

The gene calls are TRBV7-8 and TRBJ2-4, with D possibly matching TRBD1 (6 bases). The sequence was collected from a young woman in good health. Material for sequencing was CD4+ T cells sorted from blood. DNA for the CDR3: TGTGCCAGCAGCTTAGGGGCAGGGGAAGGGATTCAGTACTTC. It codes for CASSLGAGEGIQYF.